This T cell receptor beta chain was sequenced for a study of T cells in Graves' hyperthyroidism and ophthalmopathy. Study results and limitations: Ophthalmopathy stood apart from stable hyperthyroidism in a 13 V-J model. Blood also showed most of the thyroid clonotypes that were expanded above 0.001.

V dropped 4 bases and J dropped 8; count of bases not matched to a gene: 7. The germline V gene has CDR1 LGHDT and CDR2 YNNKEL (reference sequence). This CDR3 is 14 amino acids long. Many counts were recorded for this clonotype. Its antigen is still unknown. The investigators amplified TCR beta CDR3 regions from RNA transcripts. HTBI primers drove first-round RT-PCR of the TCR CDR3. TCRdb reanalysed the multiplex PCR reads using MiXCR and keeps one entry per CDR3 protein. Altogether approximately 720,000 distinct CDR3 sequences are present, 18% being singletons, with the ten largest covering 16%. Uncontrolled infection, other autoimmune disease, pregnancy or lactation excluded patients. The diagnoses drew upon clinical symptoms, serum thyroxine and TRAb, thyroid ultrasound and orbital computed tomography.

Sequenced sample: blood. The rearrangement joins TRBV3-1 to TRBJ2-1; 8 bases match TRBD2. This receptor was identified in a woman in her fifties or sixties with Graves' hyperthyroidism that later progressed to Graves' ophthalmopathy. The CDR3 sequence is CASSLRGGVDEQFF. As DNA, the CDR3 is TGTGCCAGCAGCCTCCGGGGGGGGGTGGATGAGCAGTTCTTC.